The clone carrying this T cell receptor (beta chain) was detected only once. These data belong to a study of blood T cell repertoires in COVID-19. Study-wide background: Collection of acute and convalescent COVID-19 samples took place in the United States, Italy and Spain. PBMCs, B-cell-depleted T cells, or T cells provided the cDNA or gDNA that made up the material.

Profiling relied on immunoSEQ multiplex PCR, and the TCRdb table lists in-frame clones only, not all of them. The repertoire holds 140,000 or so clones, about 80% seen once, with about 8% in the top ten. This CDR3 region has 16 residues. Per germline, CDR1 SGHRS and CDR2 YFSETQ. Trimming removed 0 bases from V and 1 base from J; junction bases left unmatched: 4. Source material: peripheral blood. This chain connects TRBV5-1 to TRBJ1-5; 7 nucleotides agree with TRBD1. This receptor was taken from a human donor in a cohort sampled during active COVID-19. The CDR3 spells CASSLEGGASNQPQHF. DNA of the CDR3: TGCGCCAGCAGCTTGGAAGGGGGCGCGAGCAATCAGCCCCAGCATTTT.